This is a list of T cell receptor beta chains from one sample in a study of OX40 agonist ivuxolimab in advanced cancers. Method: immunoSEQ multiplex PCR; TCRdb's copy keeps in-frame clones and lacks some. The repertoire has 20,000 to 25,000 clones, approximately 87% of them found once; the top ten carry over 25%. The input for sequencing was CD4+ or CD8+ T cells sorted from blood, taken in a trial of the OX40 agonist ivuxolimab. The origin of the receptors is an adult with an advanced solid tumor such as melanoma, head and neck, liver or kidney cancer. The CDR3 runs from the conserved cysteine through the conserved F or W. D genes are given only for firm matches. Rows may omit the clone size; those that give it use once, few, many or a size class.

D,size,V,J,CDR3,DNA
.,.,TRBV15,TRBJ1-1,CATSRDVGNTEAFF,TGTGCCACCAGCAGAGATGTCGGAAACACTGAAGCTTTCTTT
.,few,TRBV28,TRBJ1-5,CASSWIGRNQPQHF,TGTGCCAGCAGTTGGATAGGGAGAAATCAGCCCCAGCATTTT
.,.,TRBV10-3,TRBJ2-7,CATAGAFSYEQYF,TGTGCCACCGCAGGCGCCTTCTCCTACGAGCAGTACTTC
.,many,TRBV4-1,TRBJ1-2,CASSYDSYGYTF,TGCGCCAGCAGTTACGACAGCTATGGCTACACCTTC
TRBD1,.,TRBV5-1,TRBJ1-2,CASSLVGTGLGAGPGYTF,TGCGCCAGCAGCTTGGTCGGGACAGGTCTAGGTGCCGGTCCAGGCTACACCTTC
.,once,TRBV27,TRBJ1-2,CASSELGGEGHGYTF,TGTGCCAGCAGTGAACTAGGGGGGGAGGGCCACGGCTACACCTTC
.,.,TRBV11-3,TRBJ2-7,CASSLDQADTYEQYF,TGTGCCAGCAGCTTAGATCAGGCGGATACCTACGAGCAGTACTTC
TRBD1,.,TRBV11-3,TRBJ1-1,CASSLGGGQGRNTEAFF,TGTGCCAGCAGCTTAGGAGGGGGACAGGGTCGAAACACTGAAGCTTTCTTT
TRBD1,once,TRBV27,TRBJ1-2,CASSSVLGTGGEGYTF,TGTGCCAGCAGTTCCGTTTTGGGGACAGGGGGCGAAGGCTACACCTTC
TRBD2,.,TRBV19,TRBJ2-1,CASRGVAGVYHEQFF,TGTGCCAGTAGGGGGGTAGCGGGAGTATACCATGAGCAGTTCTTC
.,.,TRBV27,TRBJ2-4,CASSLSQGNIQYF,TGTGCCAGCAGTTTATCGCAGGGAAACATTCAGTACTTC
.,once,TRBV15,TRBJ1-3,CATVDSSGNTIYF,TGTGCCACCGTGGACAGCTCTGGAAACACCATATATTTT
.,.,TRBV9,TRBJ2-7,CASSVEPDPYEQYF,TGTGCCAGCAGCGTAGAGCCAGACCCTTACGAGCAGTACTTC
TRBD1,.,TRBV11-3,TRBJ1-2,CASSDDLRGHSNYGYTF,TGTGCCAGCAGCGACGACCTCAGGGGGCATAGTAACTATGGCTACACCTTC
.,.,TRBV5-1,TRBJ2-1,CASFSGETYNEQFF,TGCGCCAGTTTCTCAGGGGAAACCTACAATGAGCAGTTCTTC
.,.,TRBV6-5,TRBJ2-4,CASSYTRFNIQYF,TGTGCCAGCAGTTACACAAGGTTTAACATTCAGTACTTC
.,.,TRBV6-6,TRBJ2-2,CASSYSREGGELFF,TGTGCCAGCAGTTACTCAAGGGAAGGCGGGGAGCTGTTTTTT
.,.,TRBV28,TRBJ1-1,CASSLPGVTEAFF,TGTGCCAGCAGCCTTCCCGGGGTCACTGAAGCTTTCTTT
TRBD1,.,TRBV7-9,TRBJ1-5,CASGDQGANQPQHF,TGTGCCAGCGGCGATCAGGGGGCGAATCAGCCCCAGCATTTT
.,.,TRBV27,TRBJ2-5,CASSLSLGSQETQYF,TGTGCCAGCAGTTTATCTTTGGGGTCCCAAGAGACCCAGTACTTC
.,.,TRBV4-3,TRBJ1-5,CASSQLQGNQPQHF,TGCGCCAGCAGCCAATTGCAGGGAAATCAGCCCCAGCATTTT
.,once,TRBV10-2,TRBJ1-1,CASSRPSSSDAFF,TGCGCCAGCTCCCGGCCCTCCAGCAGTGATGCTTTCTTT
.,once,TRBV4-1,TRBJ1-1,CASSHPGQPLMNTEAFF,TGCGCCAGCAGCCACCCCGGACAGCCGCTTATGAACACTGAAGCTTTCTTT
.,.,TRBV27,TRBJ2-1,CASSWRRIDNEQFF,TGTGCCAGCAGTTGGCGACGAATCGACAATGAGCAGTTCTTC
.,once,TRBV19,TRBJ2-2,CASSLSYWGELFF,TGTGCCAGTAGCCTGAGTTATTGGGGGGAGCTGTTTTTT
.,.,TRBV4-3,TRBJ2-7,CASSQKRTYSYEQYF,TGCGCCAGCAGCCAAAAGCGGACCTACTCCTACGAGCAGTACTTC
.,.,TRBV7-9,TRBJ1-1,CASRFSRSGADPNTEAFF,TGTGCCAGCAGATTTTCTAGATCAGGGGCTGACCCGAACACTGAAGCTTTCTTT
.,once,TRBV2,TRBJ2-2,CASSVPRGKNTGELFF,TGTGCCAGCAGTGTACCGAGGGGCAAGAACACCGGGGAGCTGTTTTTT
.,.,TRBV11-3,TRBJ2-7,CASSFFGSGYEQYF,TGTGCCAGCAGCTTCTTCGGTAGCGGCTACGAGCAGTACTTC
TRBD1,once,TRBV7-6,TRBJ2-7,CASRLGTGTYEQYF,TGTGCCAGCCGCCTCGGGACAGGCACCTACGAGCAGTACTTC
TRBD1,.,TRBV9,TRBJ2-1,CASSVAGGPYNEQFF,TGTGCCAGCAGCGTAGCAGGGGGCCCGTACAATGAGCAGTTCTTC
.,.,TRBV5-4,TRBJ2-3,CASSHYTDTQYF,TGTGCCAGCAGCCATTACACAGATACGCAGTATTTT
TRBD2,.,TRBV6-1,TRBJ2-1,CASTLLAGVREQFF,TGTGCCAGCACCCTACTAGCGGGAGTCAGGGAGCAGTTCTTC
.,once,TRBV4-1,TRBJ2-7,CASSQGAVYEQYF,TGCGCCAGCAGCCAAGGGGCAGTATACGAGCAGTACTTC
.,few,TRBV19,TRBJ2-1,CASSIDNRGYNEQFF,TGTGCCAGTAGTATAGACAATAGGGGATACAATGAGCAGTTCTTC
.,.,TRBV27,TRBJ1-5,CASSLFGGQPQHF,TGTGCCAGCAGTTTATTCGGGGGTCAGCCCCAGCATTTT
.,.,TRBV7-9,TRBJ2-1,CASSLGGQWYNEQFF,TGTGCCAGCAGCTTAGGCGGACAGTGGTACAATGAGCAGTTCTTC
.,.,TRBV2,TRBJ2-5,CASSGGSGFQETQYF,TGTGCCAGCAGTGGTGGTAGCGGATTCCAAGAGACCCAGTACTTC
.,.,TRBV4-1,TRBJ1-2,CASSQDWGAGFLYGYTF,TGCGCCAGCAGCCAAGATTGGGGGGCCGGGTTTCTCTATGGCTACACCTTC
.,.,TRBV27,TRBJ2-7,CASGSSGSSYEQYF,TGTGCCAGCGGCAGCTCCGGGAGCTCCTACGAGCAGTACTTC
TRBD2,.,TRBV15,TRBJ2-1,CATSRDPSGVNNEQFF,TGTGCCACCAGCAGAGATCCTAGCGGGGTGAACAATGAGCAGTTCTTC
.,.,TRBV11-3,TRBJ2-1,CASSSYTRRVDEQFF,TGTGCCAGCAGCTCATACACCAGGCGGGTGGATGAGCAGTTCTTC
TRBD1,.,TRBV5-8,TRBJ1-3,CASSDGTDLSGNTIYF,TGTGCCAGCAGCGACGGGACAGACCTATCTGGAAACACCATATATTTT
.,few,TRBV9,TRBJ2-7,CASSVGTDNYEQYF,TGTGCCAGCAGCGTAGGGACTGATAACTACGAGCAGTACTTC
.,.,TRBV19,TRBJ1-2,CASSIGEGLAYGYTF,TGTGCCAGTAGTATAGGCGAGGGCTTGGCCTATGGCTACACCTTC
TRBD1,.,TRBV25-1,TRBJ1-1,CASRETGVGTEAFF,TGTGCCAGCAGGGAAACAGGGGTAGGCACTGAAGCTTTCTTT
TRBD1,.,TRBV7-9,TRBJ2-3,CAIRGQVDGGQYF,TGTGCCATACGGGGACAGGTCGACGGAGGGCAGTATTTT
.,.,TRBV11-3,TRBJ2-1,CASSQEGRHEQFF,TGTGCCAGCAGCCAGGAAGGGAGACATGAGCAGTTCTTC
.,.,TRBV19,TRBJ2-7,CASSAEGSVYEQYF,TGTGCCAGTAGTGCAGAGGGTAGTGTCTACGAGCAGTACTTC
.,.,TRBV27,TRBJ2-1,CASGDEQFF,TGTGCCAGCGGAGATGAGCAGTTCTTC
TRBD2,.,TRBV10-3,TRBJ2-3,CAIRGLAGEDTQYF,TGTGCCATCAGAGGACTAGCGGGAGAAGATACGCAGTATTTT
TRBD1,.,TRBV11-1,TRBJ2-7,CASSLSWTGAYEQYF,TGTGCCAGCAGCTTATCCTGGACAGGGGCCTACGAGCAGTACTTC
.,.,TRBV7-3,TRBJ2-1,CASSLNPAAETYNEQFF,TGTGCCAGCAGCTTAAACCCGGCAGCTGAAACCTACAATGAGCAGTTCTTC
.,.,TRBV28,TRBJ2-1,CASRTLEQYNEQFF,TGTGCCAGCAGAACGCTGGAACAATACAATGAGCAGTTCTTC
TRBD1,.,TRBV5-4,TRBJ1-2,CASSPPQRTGSYGYTF,TGTGCCAGCAGCCCCCCCCAACGGACAGGGAGCTATGGCTACACCTTC
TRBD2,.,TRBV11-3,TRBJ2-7,CASSPGRYEQYF,TGTGCCAGCAGCCCCGGGAGGTACGAGCAGTACTTC
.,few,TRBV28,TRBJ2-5,CASSFMGQETQYF,TGTGCCAGCAGTTTTATGGGGCAGGAGACCCAGTACTTC
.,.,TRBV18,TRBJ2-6,CASSPDRPLSLGGANVLTF,TGTGCCAGCTCACCAGACAGGCCACTGAGCCTGGGTGGGGCCAACGTCCTGACTTTC
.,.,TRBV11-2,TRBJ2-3,CASSLDVGNTDTQYF,TGTGCCAGCAGCTTGGATGTCGGGAACACAGATACGCAGTATTTT